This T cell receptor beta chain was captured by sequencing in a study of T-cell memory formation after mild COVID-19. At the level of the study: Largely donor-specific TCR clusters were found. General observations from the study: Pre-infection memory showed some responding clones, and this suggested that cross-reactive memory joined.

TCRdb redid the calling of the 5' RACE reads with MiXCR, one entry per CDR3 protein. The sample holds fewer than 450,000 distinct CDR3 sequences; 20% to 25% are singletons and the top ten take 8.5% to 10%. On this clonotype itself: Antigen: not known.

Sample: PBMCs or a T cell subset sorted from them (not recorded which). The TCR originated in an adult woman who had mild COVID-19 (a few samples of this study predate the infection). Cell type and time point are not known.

The CDR3 region has the DNA TGTGCCAGCAGTCCGACCCAACGGGACAGGGGCGAGCAGTACTTC. It specifies CASSPTQRDRGEQYF. The J gene is TRBJ2-7, the V gene TRBV6-6; 10 bases align to TRBD1. The CDR3 runs to 15 residues. The ends lost 5 bases at V and 6 bases at J; junction bases unmatched: 10. The V gene's germline CDR1 is MNHNY and CDR2 SVGAGI (reference sequence).